A single sample is the source of the 17 T cell receptor beta chains below, sequenced in a study of blood T cells in healthy people across ages. It was with a sample-barcoded 5' primer and a J-beta primer mix that a second PCR of roughly 7 to 12 cycles was run. Each CDR3 protein is one row after TCRdb ran MiXCR on the 5' RACE reads. Altogether around 1,700,000 distinct CDR3 sequences are present, 28% being singletons, with the ten largest covering roughly 8%. The sequenced material came from blood. These receptors came from a woman under 40 in good health.

This clonotype was recorded at least ten times. J is TRBJ2-7 and V is TRBV6-6, with 7 bases that match TRBD2. This CDR3 comprises 13 residues. J was trimmed by 2 bases and V by 3 bases; bases with no gene match: 1. CDR1 is MNHNY, CDR2 SVGAGI, per germline (reference sequence). In DNA, the CDR3 is TGTGCCAGCAGTTATCTAGCGGCCTACGAGCAGTACTTC. Its protein is CASSYLAAYEQYF.

This clonotype was counted a single time. The chain combines TRBV18 with TRBJ1-5; TRBD1 matches 7 bases. V shed 6 bases, J shed 3 bases, and the junction held 11 bases outside the gene matches. The CDR3 covers 16 residues. Germline V lookup: CDR1 KGHSH, CDR2 LQKENI. The CDR3 DNA reads as TGTGCCAGCTCCGAAGGGGGCAGCCGATCCAATCAGCCCCAGCATTTT. Its translation is CASSEGGSRSNQPQHF. The full variable domain, with the rest looked up from reference TRBV18 and TRBJ1-5, is NAGVMQNPRHLVRRRGQEARLRCSPMKGHSHVYWYRQLPEEGLKFMVYLQKENIIDESGMPKERFSAEFPKEGPSILRIQQVVRGDSAAYFCASSEGGSRSNQPQHFGDGTRLSIL.

This clonotype occurred many times. V gene TRBV15 combines with J gene TRBJ2-5; either TRBD1 or TRBD2 may supply D (6 bases each). The germline V gene encodes CDR1 LNHNV and CDR2 YYDKDF (reference sequence). V was shortened by 5 bases and J by 3 bases, with 19 bases between the two germline ends. This CDR3 has 16 amino acids. The CDR3: CATSGRGGMAEETQYF. CDR3 bases: TGTGCCACCAGCGGACGAGGGGGGATGGCGGAAGAGACCCAGTACTTC. The full variable domain, its missing parts supplied by reference TRBV15 and TRBJ2-5, is DAMVIQNPRYQVTQFGKPVTLSCSQTLNHNVMYWYQQKSSQAPKLLFHYYDKDFNNEADTPDNFQSRRPNTSFCFLDIRSPGLGDTAMYLCATSGRGGMAEETQYFGPGTRLLVL.

The chain joins TRBV5-1 to TRBJ2-6; D remains ambiguous. This CDR3 is built from 16 residues. Looked up from germline, CDR1 is SGHRS and CDR2 is YFSETQ. V lost 1 base, J lost 2 bases, and 10 bases lay in between. CDR3 in DNA: TGCGCCAGCAGCTTGACCGTCCAGACTGGGGCCAACGTCCTGACTTTC. Protein product: CASSLTVQTGANVLTF. The whole variable domain, filled in from reference TRBV5-1 and TRBJ2-6, reads KAGVTQTPRYLIKTRGQQVTLSCSPISGHRSVSWYQQTPGQGLQFLFEYFSETQRNKGNFPGRFSGRQFSNSRSEMNVSTLELGDSALYLCASSLTVQTGANVLTFGAGSRLTVL.

V is TRBV12-3 or TRBV12-4 and J is TRBJ2-3; TRBD2 matches at 12 bases. V shed 5 bases and J 5 bases; nucleotides not matched to a gene: 8. The CDR3 spans 16 residues. The CDR3 sequence is CASSMTSGSGVDTQYF. The DNA of the CDR3 is TGTGCCAGCAGTATGACTAGCGGGAGTGGCGTAGATACGCAGTATTTT.

This clonotype was detected many times. The chain is built from TRBV29-1 and TRBJ2-5, with D perhaps given as TRBD1 or TRBD2 (5 bases each). The CDR3 covers 13 residues. V lost 3 bases and J 1 base, leaving 9 bases between the germline ends. CDR1 SQVTM and CDR2 ANQGSEA come from the germline V gene. The CDR3 DNA reads as TGCAGCGTTGATCGAGGGGCCCAAGAGACCCAGTACTTC. The encoded protein is CSVDRGAQETQYF.

The chain combines TRBV18 with TRBJ2-1; 11 bases match TRBD1. J lost 7 bases, V lost 0 bases, and 8 bases had no gene match. Per germline, CDR1 KGHSH and CDR2 LQKENI. The CDR3 sequence is 17 residues long. The CDR3 nucleotides read TGTGCCAGCTCACCACCCACCGGGACAGGGGGTGCGAATGAGCAGTTCTTC. It specifies CASSPPTGTGGANEQFF.

In this sample, this clonotype turned up a few times. V usage is TRBV7-2 and J usage is TRBJ2-3; 9 bases are a match to TRBD2. Germline CDR1 and CDR2: SGHTA and FQGNSA. This CDR3 has 17 residues. Germline trimming cut 5 bases from V and 5 bases from J; bases unmatched to any gene: 14. The CDR3 nucleotides are TGTGCCAGCAGCCATCGACTTAGCGTGCGGGGGGGAGATACGCAGTATTTT. It specifies CASSHRLSVRGGDTQYF.

This clonotype was counted between two and nine times. The J gene is TRBJ1-5, the V gene TRBV5-6, with a weak D call TRBD1 (6 bases). V lost 4 bases and J lost 0, with 17 bases in between. The CDR3 is 17 residues long. CDR1 SGHDT and CDR2 YYEEEE come from the germline V gene. The DNA of the CDR3 is TGTGCCAGCAGCCGATACCGGGACACATTTAGCAATCAGCCCCAGCATTTT. Translated, it gives CASSRYRDTFSNQPQHF. Full variable domain (rest looked up from reference TRBV5-6 and TRBJ1-5): DAGVTQSPTHLIKTRGQQVTLRCSPKSGHDTVSWYQQALGQGPQFIFQYYEEEERQRGNFPDRFSGHQFPNYSSELNVNALLLGDSALYLCASSRYRDTFSNQPQHFGDGTRLSIL.

This chain joins TRBV6-6 and TRBJ1-3, with a possible D match to TRBD1 (6 bases). V was pared by 6 bases and J by 3 bases, with 9 bases between. The CDR3 length is 13 residues. Germline-derived CDR1 and CDR2 are MNHNY and SVGAGI (reference sequence). The CDR3 loop is CASRGTLGNTIYF. The DNA of the CDR3 is TGTGCCAGCAGAGGGACACTTGGAAACACCATATATTTT.

The V and J genes are TRBV14 and TRBJ2-5; 7 bases map to TRBD2. V gave up 1 base and J gave up 4 bases; unmatched junction bases: 6. Germline CDR1 is SGHDN and CDR2 is FVKESK. This CDR3 region has 15 residues. CDR3 amino acids: CASSQGLTSAETQYF. The CDR3 coding sequence is TGTGCCAGCAGCCAAGGCCTTACTAGCGCAGAGACCCAGTACTTC. The full variable domain, its missing parts supplied by reference TRBV14 and TRBJ2-5, is EAGVTQFPSHSVIEKGQTVTLRCDPISGHDNLYWYRRVMGKEIKFLLHFVKESKQDESGMPNNRFLAERTGGTYSTLKVQPAELEDSGVYFCASSQGLTSAETQYFGPGTRLLVL.

V is TRBV5-1 and J is TRBJ1-1; D may be TRBD1 (6 bases). Germline V gives CDR1 SGHRS, CDR2 YFSETQ. CDR3 length: 16 amino acids. The ends were cut back, 0 bases at V and 0 bases at J, with 12 bases in the middle. CDR3 residues: CASSLGTAPLNTEAFF. CDR3 nucleotides: TGCGCCAGCAGCTTGGGGACAGCACCGCTGAACACTGAAGCTTTCTTT.

Only a few counts were recorded for this clonotype. This rearrangement joins TRBV4-3 to TRBJ2-1, with TRBD2 matching 10 bases. This CDR3 spans 18 amino acids. J was trimmed by 5 bases and V by 0 bases; bases with no gene match: 10. CDR1 and CDR2 (germline): LGHNA, YSLEER. The DNA of the CDR3 is TGCGCCAGCAGCCAAGATCTTTCCCTAGCGGGAGAGAACAATGAGCAGTTCTTC. This gives the protein CASSQDLSLAGENNEQFF.

This clonotype was picked up a small number of times. The J gene is TRBJ2-2, the V gene TRBV7-2; D remains unclear. Germline CDR1 and CDR2: SGHTA and FQGNSA. The CDR3 runs to 16 residues. Trimming pared 3 bases from V and 3 bases from J, leaving 14 bases between. This CDR3 is CASSLVAGSDTGELFF. CDR3 nucleotides: TGTGCCAGCAGCTTGGTGGCCGGGTCGGACACCGGGGAGCTGTTTTTT.

This chain connects TRBV2 to TRBJ2-7; D gene ambiguous. The CDR3 has 14 amino acids. Per germline, CDR1 SNHLY and CDR2 FYNNEI. V was cut by 7 bases and J by 4 bases, with 17 bases left in between. CDR3 region: CASTMGRLIYEQYF. As DNA, the CDR3 is TGTGCCAGCACCATGGGTCGACTTATTTACGAGCAGTACTTC.

This chain connects TRBV4-3 to TRBJ1-2; no definite D call. The CDR3 is made up of 14 amino acids. Trimming took off 5 bases at V and 7 bases at J, with 17 bases between the two ends. Germline V gene lookup returns CDR1 LGHNA and CDR2 YSLEER. CDR3 amino acids: CASSLALGSSGYTF. Written as DNA, the CDR3 is TGCGCCAGCAGCTTGGCCCTAGGGTCCTCTGGCTACACCTTC.

For this clonotype: A junction end diverges from the germline sequence, so it may reflect a read error. The chain is built from TRBV11-1 and TRBJ2-1; TRBD2 might be the D (6 bases). This CDR3 has 12 amino acids. Per the germline V gene, CDR1 is SGHAT and CDR2 is FQDESV (reference sequence). The CDR3 nucleotides are TGTGCCGGCAGTTTTAGCGGAGCTGAGCAGTTCTTC. As protein: CAGSFSGAEQFF.